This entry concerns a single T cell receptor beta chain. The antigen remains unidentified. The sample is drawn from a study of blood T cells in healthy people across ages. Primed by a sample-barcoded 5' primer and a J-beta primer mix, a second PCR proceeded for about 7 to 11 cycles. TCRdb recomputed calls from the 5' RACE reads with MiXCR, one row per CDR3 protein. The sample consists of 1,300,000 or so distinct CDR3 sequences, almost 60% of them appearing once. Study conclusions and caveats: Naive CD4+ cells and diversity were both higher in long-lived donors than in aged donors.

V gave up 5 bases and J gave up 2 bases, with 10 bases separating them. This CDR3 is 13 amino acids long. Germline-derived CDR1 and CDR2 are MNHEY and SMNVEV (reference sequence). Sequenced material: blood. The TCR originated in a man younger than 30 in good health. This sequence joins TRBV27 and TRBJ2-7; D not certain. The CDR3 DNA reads TGTGCCAGCAGTGTCACAGCTCCCTACGAGCAGTACTTC. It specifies CASSVTAPYEQYF.